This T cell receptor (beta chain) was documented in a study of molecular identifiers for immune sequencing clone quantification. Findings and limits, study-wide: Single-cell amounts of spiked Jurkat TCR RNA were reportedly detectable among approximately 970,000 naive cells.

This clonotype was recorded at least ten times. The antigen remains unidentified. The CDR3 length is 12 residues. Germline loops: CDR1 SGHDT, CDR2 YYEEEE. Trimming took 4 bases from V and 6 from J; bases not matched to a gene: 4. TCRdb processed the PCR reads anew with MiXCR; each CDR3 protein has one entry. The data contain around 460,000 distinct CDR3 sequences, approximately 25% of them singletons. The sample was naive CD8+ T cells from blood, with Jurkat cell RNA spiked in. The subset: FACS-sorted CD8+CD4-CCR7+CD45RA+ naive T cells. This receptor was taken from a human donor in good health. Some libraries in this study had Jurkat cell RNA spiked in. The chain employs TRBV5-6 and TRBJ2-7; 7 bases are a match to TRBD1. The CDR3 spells CASSPDRVEQYF. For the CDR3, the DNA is TGTGCCAGCAGCCCTGACAGGGTCGAGCAGTACTTC.